This is a list of T cell receptor beta chains from one sample in a study of blood T cell repertoires in COVID-19. Data came from immunoSEQ multiplex PCR; TCRdb stores just in-frame clones and leaves some out. The sample holds some 250,000 clones, 91% seen once. The specimen was PBMCs or T cells enriched from blood (not recorded which). The receptors derive from a human donor in a cohort exposed to, infected with or recovered from COVID-19 (not recorded which). The donor label of this sample is uncertain. Both conserved end residues are part of each CDR3. The D gene is left open where the match is weak. Some rows mark clone size as missing; the rest say once, few, many or name a class of expanded clone.

D: -
size: -
J: TRBJ1-2
V: TRBV14
CDR3: CASSQDLSYGYTF
DNA: TGTGCCAGCAGCCAAGACCTCTCCTATGGCTACACCTTC

D: TRBD1
size: once
J: TRBJ1-1
V: TRBV4-1
CDR3: CASSRAVLGQGGGNTEAFF
DNA: TGCGCCAGCAGCCGGGCTGTATTAGGACAGGGCGGGGGGAACACTGAAGCTTTCTTT

D: TRBD1
size: -
J: TRBJ1-2
V: TRBV6-5
CDR3: CASSYTGESYGYTF
DNA: TGTGCCAGCAGTTACACAGGGGAGAGCTATGGCTACACCTTC

D: -
size: once
J: TRBJ2-5
V: TRBV21-1
CDR3: CASSKLAGIQETQYF
DNA: TGTGCCAGCAGCAAACTAGCGGGAATCCAAGAGACCCAGTACTTC

D: TRBD1
size: -
J: TRBJ2-1
V: TRBV4-1
CDR3: CASSRFGTGEYNEQFF
DNA: TGCGCCAGCAGCCGCTTCGGGACAGGGGAATACAATGAGCAGTTCTTC

D: TRBD2
size: -
J: TRBJ2-3
V: TRBV19
CDR3: CASRRLAGGPDTQYF
DNA: TGTGCCAGTAGGCGACTAGCGGGGGGGCCGGATACGCAGTATTTT

D: TRBD2
size: -
J: TRBJ2-5
V: TRBV11-2
CDR3: CASSFYGGGPSKETQYF
DNA: TGTGCCAGCAGCTTTTACGGGGGGGGCCCTTCAAAAGAGACCCAGTACTTC

D: -
size: few
J: TRBJ2-3
V: TRBV12-5
CDR3: CASGRQVTDTQYF
DNA: TGTGCTAGTGGCAGGCAGGTCACAGATACGCAGTATTTT

D: -
size: -
J: TRBJ1-2
V: TRBV6-5
CDR3: CASSLTTAPTIYTF
DNA: TGTGCCAGCAGCCTTACGACAGCCCCAACCATATACACCTTC

D: TRBD2
size: -
J: TRBJ2-7
V: TRBV7-6
CDR3: CASSFTPPERGEYEQYF
DNA: TGTGCCAGCAGCTTCACCCCCCCGGAGCGGGGGGAATACGAGCAGTACTTC

D: TRBD2
size: -
J: TRBJ2-2
V: TRBV11-2
CDR3: CASSLDGGAGTGELFF
DNA: TGTGCCAGCAGCTTAGACGGGGGGGCCGGAACCGGGGAGCTGTTTTTT

D: TRBD1
size: -
J: TRBJ1-1
V: TRBV5-4
CDR3: CASSPGTGGRVTEAFF
DNA: TGTGCCAGCAGCCCCGGGACAGGGGGGAGAGTGACTGAAGCTTTCTTT

D: TRBD1
size: -
J: TRBJ1-4
V: TRBV19
CDR3: CASRGQGAEKLFF
DNA: TGTGCCAGTAGGGGACAGGGGGCTGAAAAACTGTTTTTT

D: -
size: once
J: TRBJ2-7
V: TRBV24-1
CDR3: CATSDLGLPHEQYF
DNA: TGTGCCACCAGTGATTTGGGCCTCCCCCACGAGCAGTACTTC

D: -
size: -
J: TRBJ2-7
V: TRBV27
CDR3: CASRPGGGAEQYF
DNA: TGTGCCAGCAGGCCTGGTGGGGGGGCCGAGCAGTACTTC

D: -
size: -
J: TRBJ1-5
V: TRBV20-1
CDR3: CSASRSYSNQPQHF
DNA: TGCAGTGCTAGTCGGAGCTATAGCAATCAGCCCCAGCATTTT

D: -
size: -
J: TRBJ1-5
V: TRBV5-8
CDR3: CASSFFGRRNQPQHF
DNA: TGTGCCAGCAGCTTTTTCGGCAGGAGGAATCAGCCCCAGCATTTT

D: -
size: few
J: TRBJ1-3
V: TRBV11-2
CDR3: CASSSDRRNTIYF
DNA: TGTGCCAGCAGCTCTGACAGGAGAAACACCATATATTTT

D: -
size: -
J: TRBJ2-5
V: TRBV3-1/TRBV3-2
CDR3: CDGIQETQYF
DNA: TGTGACGGGATCCAAGAGACCCAGTACTTC

D: TRBD1
size: -
J: TRBJ2-3
V: TRBV13
CDR3: CASSPYDRGDTQYF
DNA: TGTGCCAGCAGCCCCTATGACAGGGGAGATACGCAGTATTTT

D: TRBD1
size: -
J: TRBJ2-7
V: TRBV5-1
CDR3: CASSLRPTGTTYEQYF
DNA: TGCGCCAGCAGCTTGCGCCCGACAGGGACCACCTACGAGCAGTACTTC

D: TRBD2
size: -
J: TRBJ2-4
V: TRBV6-5
CDR3: CASSHGGNRNIQYF
DNA: TGTGCCAGCAGCCACGGGGGGAATCGAAACATTCAGTACTTC

D: TRBD1
size: once
J: TRBJ1-4
V: TRBV2
CDR3: CASSELRDRSDPNEKLFF
DNA: TGTGCCAGCAGTGAACTAAGGGACAGGTCGGACCCCAATGAAAAACTGTTTTTT

D: TRBD2
size: -
J: TRBJ2-7
V: TRBV5-6
CDR3: CASSQGPSGQPFEKQYF
DNA: TGTGCCAGCAGCCAAGGTCCTAGCGGACAACCGTTTGAGAAGCAGTACTTC

D: -
size: -
J: TRBJ1-1
V: TRBV5-1
CDR3: CASSLEGNINTEAFF
DNA: TGCGCCAGCAGCTTGGAGGGGAATATTAACACTGAAGCTTTCTTT

D: -
size: -
J: TRBJ2-2
V: TRBV5-6
CDR3: CASSWADSFYTGELFF
DNA: TGTGCCAGCAGCTGGGCGGACAGCTTCTACACCGGGGAGCTGTTTTTT

D: -
size: few
J: TRBJ2-2
V: TRBV3-1/TRBV3-2
CDR3: CASSQGGPRTGELFF
DNA: TGTGCCAGCAGCCAAGGGGGGCCTCGCACCGGGGAGCTGTTTTTT

D: -
size: -
J: TRBJ2-1
V: TRBV5-4
CDR3: CASHPLGAINEQFF
DNA: TGTGCCAGCCACCCGTTGGGGGCGATCAATGAGCAGTTCTTC

D: -
size: -
J: TRBJ1-2
V: TRBV12-2
CDR3: CASRARGRGGGNYGYTF
DNA: TGTGCAAGTCGCGCCCGCGGTCGGGGGGGAGGGAACTATGGCTACACCTTC

D: TRBD1
size: -
J: TRBJ1-2
V: TRBV6-6
CDR3: CASSPGTANYGYTF
DNA: TGTGCCAGCAGCCCCGGGACAGCTAACTATGGCTACACCTTC

D: -
size: -
J: TRBJ1-5
V: TRBV7-2
CDR3: CASSLGPRLSNQPQHF
DNA: TGTGCCAGCAGCTTAGGGCCCCGTTTAAGCAATCAGCCCCAGCATTTT

D: -
size: -
J: TRBJ1-5
V: TRBV9
CDR3: CASSAADNQPQHF
DNA: TGTGCCAGCAGCGCGGCGGACAATCAGCCCCAGCATTTT

D: TRBD1
size: -
J: TRBJ1-1
V: TRBV5-1
CDR3: CASSSGTALTNTEAFF
DNA: TGCGCCAGCAGCTCTGGGACAGCCCTCACGAACACTGAAGCTTTCTTT

D: -
size: -
J: TRBJ2-3
V: TRBV5-4
CDR3: CASSLSRQNLDTQYF
DNA: TGTGCCAGCAGCTTATCGAGACAGAACCTAGATACGCAGTATTTT

D: -
size: -
J: TRBJ2-7
V: TRBV19
CDR3: CASSPDRTVSEQYF
DNA: TGTGCCAGTAGCCCCGACAGGACGGTTTCCGAGCAGTACTTC

D: -
size: -
J: TRBJ1-5
V: TRBV18
CDR3: CASSPGRDLGNQPQHF
DNA: TGTGCCAGCTCACCAGGGAGAGACCTGGGCAATCAGCCCCAGCATTTT

D: TRBD1
size: -
J: TRBJ1-1
V: TRBV7-2
CDR3: CASSKTGDTEAFF
DNA: TGTGCCAGCAGCAAGACAGGGGACACTGAAGCTTTCTTT

D: -
size: once
J: TRBJ2-2
V: TRBV5-1
CDR3: CASSKRTDNTGELFF
DNA: TGCGCCAGCAGCAAGCGGACGGATAACACCGGGGAGCTGTTTTTT

D: -
size: -
J: TRBJ1-1
V: TRBV28
CDR3: CASSPPTGDSPEAFF
DNA: TGTGCCAGCAGTCCACCGACGGGTGACAGTCCTGAAGCTTTCTTT

D: TRBD1
size: -
J: TRBJ1-5
V: TRBV10-1
CDR3: CASTTGDEMYSNQPQHF
DNA: TGCGCCAGTACTACAGGGGACGAGATGTATAGCAATCAGCCCCAGCATTTT

D: -
size: -
J: TRBJ1-3
V: TRBV19
CDR3: CASSPQASGNTIYF
DNA: TGTGCCAGTAGCCCCCAGGCCTCTGGAAACACCATATATTTT

D: -
size: -
J: TRBJ2-7
V: TRBV4-1
CDR3: CASSPPGERPYEQYF
DNA: TGCGCCAGCAGCCCTCCTGGGGAGCGTCCCTACGAGCAGTACTTC

D: -
size: -
J: TRBJ1-6
V: TRBV28
CDR3: CASQNRENNSPLHF
DNA: TGTGCCTCTCAGAACAGGGAAAACAATTCACCCCTCCACTTT

D: TRBD1
size: -
J: TRBJ2-2
V: TRBV11-2
CDR3: CASSLGQGVLPGELFF
DNA: TGTGCCAGCAGCTTAGGACAGGGGGTACTTCCCGGGGAGCTGTTTTTT

D: TRBD2
size: -
J: TRBJ2-1
V: TRBV24-1
CDR3: CATSAGTRGFNEQFF
DNA: TGTGCCACCAGCGCCGGGACTAGAGGGTTCAATGAGCAGTTCTTC

D: TRBD1
size: -
J: TRBJ1-1
V: TRBV27
CDR3: CASSSYRGQGAGWTEAFF
DNA: TGTGCCAGCAGTTCCTACCGGGGACAGGGGGCGGGGTGGACTGAAGCTTTCTTT

D: -
size: -
J: TRBJ2-1
V: TRBV6-5
CDR3: CASSYSGGASNEQFF
DNA: TGTGCCAGCAGTTACTCTGGGGGGGCCAGTAATGAGCAGTTCTTC

D: -
size: few
J: TRBJ1-1
V: TRBV6-6
CDR3: CASSLGQLTEAFF
DNA: TGTGCCAGCAGTCTAGGACAGCTCACTGAAGCTTTCTTT

D: -
size: -
J: TRBJ1-4
V: TRBV4-1
CDR3: CASSQDVAGVNEKLFF
DNA: TGCGCCAGCAGCCAAGACGTGGCAGGGGTTAATGAAAAACTGTTTTTT

D: -
size: -
J: TRBJ2-1
V: TRBV9
CDR3: CASSVLESPNEQFF
DNA: TGTGCCAGCAGCGTCCTAGAATCGCCCAATGAGCAGTTCTTC

D: -
size: -
J: TRBJ1-1
V: TRBV9
CDR3: CASSDRFTEAFF
DNA: TGTGCCAGCAGCGACAGGTTTACTGAAGCTTTCTTT

D: TRBD1
size: -
J: TRBJ1-1
V: TRBV6-5
CDR3: CASGQGVNTEAFF
DNA: TGTGCCAGCGGGCAGGGGGTGAACACTGAAGCTTTCTTT

D: -
size: -
J: TRBJ2-2
V: TRBV7-3
CDR3: CASSLGQHTGELFF
DNA: TGTGCCAGCAGCCTAGGACAGCACACCGGGGAGCTGTTTTTT

D: TRBD1
size: -
J: TRBJ1-1
V: TRBV5-1
CDR3: CASRMGQMNTEAFF
DNA: TGCGCCAGCAGGATGGGACAGATGAACACTGAAGCTTTCTTT

D: -
size: -
J: TRBJ1-2
V: TRBV18
CDR3: CASSPQGKAGYTF
DNA: TGTGCCAGCTCACCGCAGGGGAAGGCTGGCTACACCTTC

D: -
size: -
J: TRBJ2-3
V: TRBV14
CDR3: CASSQKGAFTDTQYF
DNA: TGTGCCAGCAGCCAAAAGGGAGCTTTCACAGATACGCAGTATTTT

D: -
size: -
J: TRBJ1-5
V: TRBV4-3
CDR3: CASSQDRRQPQHF
DNA: TGCGCCAGCAGCCAAGATCGGAGGCAGCCCCAGCATTTT